This T cell receptor beta chain emerged from a study of blood T cell repertoires in COVID-19. The wider study: Italy, Spain and the United States were the sources of the convalescent and acute COVID-19 samples. Nucleic acid was either cDNA or gDNA, and it came from T cells, B-cell-depleted T cells, or PBMCs.

The junction had 4 bases not matched to a gene; V was cut back by 4 bases and J by 1 base. Germline V gives CDR1 SGHNT, CDR2 YYREEE (reference sequence). This CDR3 region has 15 residues. As processed by the authors: Counts of nucleated cells, estimated from reference gene primer amplification, were obtained. TCRdb's table, derived via immunoSEQ multiplex PCR, lists solely in-frame clones and lacks some. V and J calls plus clone size are reproduced from that table; the DNA served to infer D and trimming. Of about 240,000 clones in the sample, around 85% were seen once. The gene calls are TRBV5-4 and TRBJ1-1; 10 bases fit TRBD1. The sample consisted of peripheral blood. This clonotype was sampled from a man aged 55 to 70 with acute or convalescent COVID-19. CDR3: CASSRDRGSNTEAFF. CDR3 in DNA: TGTGCCAGCAGCAGGGACAGGGGATCGAACACTGAAGCTTTCTTT.